Reported below is one T cell receptor (beta chain). The sample belongs to a study of T-cell memory formation after mild COVID-19. The CDR3 has 14 amino acids. Per the germline V gene, CDR1 is KGHDR and CDR2 is SFDVKD. The J segment lost 4 bases and the V segment lost 2 bases, leaving 3 bases of the junction unmatched. Constant-segment primers were used for 5'RACE, and the resulting TCR alpha and TCR beta cDNA libraries carried sample barcodes and UMIs. MiXCR, applied by TCRdb to the 5' RACE reads, yields one record per CDR3 protein. The sample lists roughly 400,000 distinct CDR3 sequences, about 17% occurring once.

The source is a man aged 18 to 29 who had mild COVID-19 (a few samples of this study predate the infection). Cell type and time point are not known. The rearrangement joins TRBV24-1 to TRBJ1-1, with 7 bases aligning to TRBD1. The sequencing input was PBMCs or a T cell subset sorted from them (not recorded which). CDR3 nucleotide sequence: TGTGCCACCAGTGATTCTTCAGGGGGCACTGAAGCTTTCTTT. This sequence encodes CATSDSSGGTEAFF.